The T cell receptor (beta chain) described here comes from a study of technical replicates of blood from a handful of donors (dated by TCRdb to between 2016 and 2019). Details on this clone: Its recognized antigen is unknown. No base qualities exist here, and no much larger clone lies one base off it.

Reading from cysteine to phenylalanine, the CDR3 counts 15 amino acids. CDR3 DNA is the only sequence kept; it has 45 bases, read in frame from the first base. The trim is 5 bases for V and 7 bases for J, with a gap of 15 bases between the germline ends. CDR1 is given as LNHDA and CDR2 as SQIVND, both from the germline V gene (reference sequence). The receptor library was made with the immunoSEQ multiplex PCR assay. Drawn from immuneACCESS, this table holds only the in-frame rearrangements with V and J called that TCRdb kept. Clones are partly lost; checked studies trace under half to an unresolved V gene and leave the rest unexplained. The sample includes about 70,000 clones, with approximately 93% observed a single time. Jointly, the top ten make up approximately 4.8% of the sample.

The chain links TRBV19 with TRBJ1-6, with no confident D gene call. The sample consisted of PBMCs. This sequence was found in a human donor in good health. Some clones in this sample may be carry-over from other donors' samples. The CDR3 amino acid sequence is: CASSDLKSENSPLHF. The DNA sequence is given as TGTGCCAGTAGTGACCTTAAGAGCGAGAATTCACCCCTCCACTTT.